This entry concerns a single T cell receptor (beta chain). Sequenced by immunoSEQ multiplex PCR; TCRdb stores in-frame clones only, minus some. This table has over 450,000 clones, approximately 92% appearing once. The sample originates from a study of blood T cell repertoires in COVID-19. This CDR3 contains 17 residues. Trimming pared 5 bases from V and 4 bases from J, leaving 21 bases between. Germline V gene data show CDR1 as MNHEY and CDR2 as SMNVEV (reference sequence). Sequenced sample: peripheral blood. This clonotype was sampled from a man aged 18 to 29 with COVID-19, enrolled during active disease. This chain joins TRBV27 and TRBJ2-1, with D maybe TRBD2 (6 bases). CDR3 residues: CASSPTAQPGLYNEQFF. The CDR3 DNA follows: TGTGCCAGCAGTCCCACCGCCCAACCGGGACTGTACAATGAGCAGTTCTTC.